One and the same sample provided the 7 T cell receptor beta chains below, sequenced in a study of cytomegalovirus exposure and HLA in healthy donors. PCR was performed using 60 Vbeta and 13 Jbeta primers. Only in-frame clones appear in the TCRdb table, and some are missing; sequencing was by immunoSEQ multiplex PCR. The data contain about 190,000 clones, around 83% of them seen just once; the ten biggest clones take up roughly 0.99%. Sequences were obtained from PBMCs. All receptors come from a woman in her thirties or forties in good health and CMV-seronegative.

The chain couples TRBV4-2 to TRBJ2-3, with 12 bases aligning to TRBD2. Germline CDR1 LGHNA, CDR2 YNFKEQ. The CDR3 is 19 residues long. Trimming at V came to 1 base and at J to 0 bases, leaving 8 bases not matched to a gene. The CDR3 sequence is CASSQGLAGVGVSTDTQYF. CDR3 DNA sequence: TGTGCCAGCAGCCAAGGACTAGCGGGGGTGGGGGTAAGCACAGATACGCAGTATTTT.

The chain has TRBV19 and TRBJ1-4; maybe TRBD1 (6 bases). V dropped 5 bases and J dropped 5 bases, with 18 bases sitting between them. This CDR3 is 16 amino acids long. The germline gives CDR1 LNHDA, CDR2 SQIVND (reference sequence). The CDR3, as DNA: TGTGCCAGTAGTGTCCGACAGGCGCTCTCGAATGAAAAACTGTTTTTT. It is translated as CASSVRQALSNEKLFF.

This rearrangement joins TRBV5-6 to TRBJ2-7, with TRBD1 matching over 8 bases. The CDR3 has 14 residues. CDR1 SGHDT and CDR2 YYEEEE come from the germline V gene. Losses at the gene ends were 0 bases for V and 10 bases for J; bases not matched to a gene: 9. The CDR3 DNA is TGTGCCAGCAGCTTGGCCAGGGGGCGCGGAGCTCAGTACTTC. Its protein product is CASSLARGRGAQYF.

The genes are TRBV27 and TRBJ2-3; D gene ambiguous. This CDR3 region has 16 residues. Germline V CDR1 and CDR2: MNHEY, SMNVEV (reference sequence). Trimming took off 1 base at V and 2 bases at J, with 13 bases between the two ends. The CDR3 region has the DNA TGTGCCAGCAGTTTATACGGCCCAGGTCCCACAGATACGCAGTATTTT. It codes for CASSLYGPGPTDTQYF.

The chain joins TRBV2 to TRBJ2-7; 7 nucleotides agree with TRBD1. V shed 5 bases, J shed 2 bases, and the junction held 15 bases outside the gene matches. The CDR3 runs 17 residues. CDR1 is SNHLY, CDR2 FYNNEI, per germline. The CDR3, as DNA: TGTGCCAGCAGTATGATCGGACAGGTCCCCTTTACCTACGAGCAGTACGTC. Encoded protein: CASSMIGQVPFTYEQYV.

The gene calls are TRBV19 and TRBJ2-2, with TRBD2 matching over 7 bases. The CDR3 totals 15 residues. Trimming cost V 3 bases and J 1 base; bases outside gene matches: 2. Per germline, CDR1 LNHDA and CDR2 SQIVND (reference sequence). CDR3 nucleotide sequence: TGTGCCAGTAGTATTACGGGAGGGAACACCGGGGAGCTGTTTTTT. This sequence encodes CASSITGGNTGELFF.

The chain is built from TRBV14 and TRBJ1-1; possibly TRBD1 for D (5 bases). This CDR3 has 15 amino acids. Deletions cut 5 bases from V and 5 bases from J, with 18 bases between. The germline V gene encodes CDR1 SGHDN and CDR2 FVKESK. CDR3 residues: CASSLLWARQTEAFF. In DNA form, the CDR3 reads TGTGCCAGCAGCTTACTTTGGGCCCGACAGACTGAAGCTTTCTTT.